The 28 T cell receptor beta chains given below trace back to one sample, sequenced in a study of graft-versus-host responses after intestinal transplantation (dated by TCRdb to about 2021). Dithiothreitol, EDTA incubations and collagenase D digestion were used to isolate intraepithelial and lamina propria lymphocytes from graft specimens. Libraries were constructed by the immunoSEQ multiplex PCR assay. Imported from immuneACCESS, the table was reduced by TCRdb to in-frame sequences with V and J called. These copies leave out some clones; in studies compared against another copy, an unresolved V gene accounts for under half, and the cause of the remainder is not known. For this sample there are about 23,000 clones; around three quarters appear just once. The ten top clones hold under 4% of the sample. The sample here was ileum tissue, taken 12 days after intestinal transplant. The origin of the receptors is a human patient who received an intestinal transplant, so some T cells may come from the graft donor.

This clone showed up just once. This chain uses TRBV2 with TRBJ2-4; 9 bases are shared with TRBD2. The CDR3 is 15 amino acids. The J segment lost 5 bases and the V segment lost 8 bases, leaving 10 bases of the junction unmatched. Germline values: CDR1 SNHLY, CDR2 FYNNEI. The CDR3 nucleotides read TGTGCCAGCTGGCGGGAGGGGCGGTCCGAAAACATTCAGTACTTC. It codes for CASWREGRSENIQYF.

The V and J genes are TRBV4-3 and TRBJ1-2; 9 bases are shared with TRBD1. Germline assignment: CDR1 LGHNA and CDR2 YSLEER. CDR3 size: 16 residues. V lost 3 bases and J lost 7; bases outside the gene matches: 12. CDR3 nucleotide sequence: TGCGCCAGCAGCCACCCATTGAGGGACAGGGTGACTGGCTACACCTTC. It codes for CASSHPLRDRVTGYTF.

DNA for the CDR3: TGTGCCACCAGCAATAGGAGACAGGGGCTGCAGCCCCAGCATTTT. It translates to CATSNRRQGLQPQHF. The chain couples TRBV15 to TRBJ1-5, with 8 bases lining up with TRBD1. V gave up 4 bases and J gave up 7 bases; unmatched junction bases: 9. Germline loops: CDR1 LNHNV, CDR2 YYDKDF (reference sequence). The CDR3 spans 15 residues.

V and J are TRBV28 and TRBJ1-5; tentatively, D is TRBD1 (5 bases). Germline lookup yields CDR1 MDHEN and CDR2 SYDVKM. Trimming cost V 5 bases and J 3 bases, with 17 bases left between them. This CDR3 comprises 16 residues. The CDR3 reads CASSGGGAGPNQPQHF. The CDR3 DNA follows: TGTGCCAGCAGTGGTGGTGGGGCAGGGCCCAATCAGCCCCAGCATTTT.

The genes are TRBV27 and TRBJ2-7, with a tentative D call TRBD1 (5 bases). The CDR3 has 13 amino acids. V lost 0 bases, J lost 11 bases, and 14 bases lay in between. Germline values: CDR1 MNHEY, CDR2 SMNVEV (reference sequence). CDR3 sequence (DNA): TGTGCCAGCAGTTTATCCTTAAGGGGCAGGGAGTACTTC. Translating it yields CASSLSLRGREYF.

CDR3 in DNA: TGTGCCAGCAGTCCTACAGGGGGACAGCCCCAGCATTTT. Translation: CASSPTGGQPQHF. The rearrangement uses TRBV6-5 and TRBJ1-5; 8 positions match TRBD1. This CDR3 is 13 amino acids long. Germline lookup yields CDR1 MNHEY and CDR2 SVGAGI. The ends lost 5 bases at V and 7 bases at J; junction bases unmatched: 4.

This chain connects TRBV11-2 to TRBJ1-2; TRBD1 matches 7 bases. Germline V lookup: CDR1 SGHAT, CDR2 FQNNGV. V trimming: 3 bases; J trimming: 3 bases; junction bases outside the gene matches: 4. The CDR3 runs to 14 residues. Written as DNA, the CDR3 is TGTGCCAGCAGCTTGGGGCAGGGGGACTATGGCTACACCTTC. Translating it yields CASSLGQGDYGYTF.

This clone showed up just a few times. CDR3 DNA sequence: TGTGCCAGCAGCACCCTCCCGGGACAGGGGGGAGAGACCCAGTACTTC. Translated: CASSTLPGQGGETQYF. This chain connects TRBV5-4 to TRBJ2-5, with 11 bases aligning to TRBD1. Germline loops: CDR1 SGHNT, CDR2 YYREEE (reference sequence). J was trimmed by 4 bases and V by 4 bases; bases with no gene match: 9. The CDR3 is 16 amino acids.

This clone was found once. This chain links TRBV6-1 with TRBJ1-6; D is ambiguous. V was trimmed by 5 bases and J by 8 bases, leaving 16 bases between them. Germline V gene data show CDR1 as MNHNS and CDR2 as SASEGT. The CDR3 runs 15 residues. The CDR3 DNA sequence: TGTGCCAGCAGTAACTACGTACCCTACCATTCACCCCTCCACTTT. Its translation: CASSNYVPYHSPLHF.

The chain combines TRBV5-6 with TRBJ2-1; TRBD2 aligns across 13 bases. Germline CDR1 is SGHDT and CDR2 is YYEEEE. J lost 8 bases, V lost 4 bases, and 6 bases had no gene match. The CDR3 contains 15 residues. The chain's CDR3 is CASSRGTSGKDEQFF. The CDR3, as DNA: TGTGCCAGCAGCCGCGGGACTAGCGGGAAAGATGAGCAGTTCTTC.

This chain uses TRBV4-3 with TRBJ2-7; D ambiguous. Germline assignment: CDR1 LGHNA and CDR2 YSLEER. The length of the CDR3 is 13 residues. Trimming shortened V by 5 bases and J by 0 bases, and 8 bases separated the two germline ends. CDR3 bases: TGCGCCAGCAGCTTATCCTTCTCCTACGAGCAGTACTTC. Residues: CASSLSFSYEQYF.

The rearrangement uses TRBV11-3 and TRBJ1-2; TRBD1 agrees at 10 bases. V lost 6 bases and J lost 10; bases outside the gene matches: 14. Germline loops: CDR1 SGHNT, CDR2 YENEEA. CDR3 length: 15 amino acids. CDR3 in amino acids: CASSARDRGIGDYTF. Written as DNA, the CDR3 is TGTGCCAGCAGTGCCCGGGACAGGGGTATCGGGGACTACACCTTC.

The rearrangement links TRBV27 to TRBJ2-1; possibly TRBD2 for D (7 bases). The CDR3 runs to 14 residues. V was cut by 6 bases and J by 4 bases, with 13 bases left in between. CDR1 and CDR2 from the germline V gene are MNHEY and SMNVEV (reference sequence). The DNA for the CDR3 is TGTGCCAGCAGCCGGGGGGCTGGATACAATGAGCAGTTCTTC. It encodes CASSRGAGYNEQFF.

By share of the sample, this clone is medium-sized (0.01 to 0.1%). The V call is TRBV7-6, the J call TRBJ2-7; 10 bases line up with TRBD2. The CDR3 length is 16 residues. Germline loops: CDR1 SGHVS, CDR2 FNYEAQ. The trim removed 1 base at V and 6 bases at J, leaving 9 bases unmatched. The CDR3 bases are TGTGCCAGCAGCTTAGAGGGGCTAGCGGGAGTTGGCGAGCAGTACTTC. It specifies CASSLEGLAGVGEQYF.

The chain couples TRBV5-1 to TRBJ2-6; 10 bases map to TRBD1. The CDR3 is made up of 18 amino acids. CDR1 is SGHRS, CDR2 YFSETQ, per germline. V trimming: 0 bases; J trimming: 4 bases; junction bases outside the gene matches: 7. CDR3 sequence: CASSLAGTGVTGANVLTF. The CDR3 nucleotides are TGCGCCAGCAGCTTGGCGGGGACAGGGGTAACCGGGGCCAACGTCCTGACTTTC. Based on the CDR3 plus reference TRBV5-1 and TRBJ2-6, the full variable domain is KAGVTQTPRYLIKTRGQQVTLSCSPISGHRSVSWYQQTPGQGLQFLFEYFSETQRNKGNFPGRFSGRQFSNSRSEMNVSTLELGDSALYLCASSLAGTGVTGANVLTFGAGSRLTVL.

The chain is built from TRBV19 and TRBJ1-5; D might be TRBD1 (6 bases). There are 15 residues in the CDR3. V lost 4 bases and J lost 7, with 17 bases in between. Germline values: CDR1 LNHDA, CDR2 SQIVND (reference sequence). The DNA of the CDR3 is TGTGCCAGTAGTACCGGTGGGGGCGTCGAGCAGCCCCAGCATTTT. Its translation: CASSTGGGVEQPQHF.

The chain links TRBV6-1 to TRBJ2-1; TRBD2 aligns across 10 bases. Germline V lookup: CDR1 MNHNS, CDR2 SASEGT. Germline trimming cut 6 bases from V and 4 bases from J; bases unmatched to any gene: 3. There are 14 residues in the CDR3. The CDR3 reads CASSPTSGYNEQFF. CDR3 DNA: TGTGCCAGCAGCCCGACTAGCGGGTACAATGAGCAGTTCTTC.

This chain links TRBV6-1 with TRBJ2-3; the match to TRBD2 covers 12 bases. CDR3 length: 15 residues. Germline CDR1 reads MNHNS; CDR2 reads SASEGT. Trimming at V came to 6 bases and at J to 5 bases, leaving 6 bases not matched to a gene. The CDR3 sequence: CASRLAGGLRDTQYF. CDR3 in DNA: TGTGCCAGCAGGCTAGCGGGGGGGCTCAGAGATACGCAGTATTTT.

The chain couples TRBV6-6 to TRBJ2-1; TRBD2 might be the D (5 bases). The CDR3 has 15 residues. Trimming removed 11 bases at V and 1 base at J, with 18 bases between. Germline V gene data show CDR1 as MNHNY and CDR2 as SVGAGI (reference sequence). CDR3 in DNA: TGTGCCGCCCGGCGGGTCAGTAGGTCCTACAATGAGCAGTTCTTC. Translated: CAARRVSRSYNEQFF.

This chain links TRBV7-9 with TRBJ2-3; TRBD2 matches at 15 bases. In germline, CDR1 is SEHNR, CDR2 FQNEAQ (reference sequence). This CDR3 contains 18 residues. V was clipped by 5 bases and J by 1 base; unmatched bases: 7. The CDR3 protein is CASSPRTSGGGGTDTQYF. The CDR3 bases are TGTGCCAGCAGCCCTCGGACTAGCGGGGGGGGTGGCACAGATACGCAGTATTTT.

V gene TRBV7-3 combines with J gene TRBJ1-1; 7 positions agree with TRBD1. The CDR3 sequence is 16 residues long. V gave up 5 bases and J gave up 4 bases; unmatched junction bases: 13. From germline, CDR1 is SGHTA and CDR2 FQGTGA. CDR3 residues: CASSLDRVGLGTEAFF. The CDR3 nucleotides are TGTGCCAGCAGCCTAGACAGGGTTGGCCTGGGCACTGAAGCTTTCTTT. The whole variable domain, filled in from reference TRBV7-3 and TRBJ1-1, reads GAGVSQTPSNKVTEKGKYVELRCDPISGHTALYWYRQSLGQGPEFLIYFQGTGAADDSGLPNDRFFAVRPEGSVSTLKIQRTERGDSAVYLCASSLDRVGLGTEAFFGQGTRLTVV.

V and J are TRBV2 and TRBJ1-2; maybe TRBD1 (5 bases). Trimming took 4 bases from V and 0 from J, leaving 21 bases between them. CDR1 SNHLY and CDR2 FYNNEI come from the germline V gene. CDR3 length: 18 residues. The CDR3 DNA reads as TGTGCCAGCAGTGGAACTCAGGGCCACCGTAGGACTAACTATGGCTACACCTTC. This gives the protein CASSGTQGHRRTNYGYTF.

The chain links TRBV28 to TRBJ1-2; D may be TRBD1 (5 bases). The CDR3 spans 13 residues. V shed 2 bases and J shed 8 bases, with 12 bases lying between them. The germline V gene encodes CDR1 MDHEN and CDR2 SYDVKM. CDR3 DNA sequence: TGTGCCAGCAGTTTAGGCACGGGGGAAGGCTACACCTTC. Amino acid sequence: CASSLGTGEGYTF.

The rearrangement links TRBV27 to TRBJ2-1, with D perhaps TRBD2 (6 bases). This CDR3 is 15 amino acids long. Trimming stripped 2 bases from V and 1 base from J, with 9 bases between. CDR1 and CDR2 from the germline V gene are MNHEY and SMNVEV (reference sequence). CDR3 DNA: TGTGCCAGCAGTTTAGGGACTTGGTCCTACAATGAGCAGTTCTTC. Encoded protein: CASSLGTWSYNEQFF.

The rearrangement joins TRBV15 to TRBJ1-1; the D gene is possibly TRBD1 (5 bases). Trimming left V 0 bases short and J 6 bases short, with 11 bases between. CDR1 is LNHNV and CDR2 is YYDKDF in the germline V gene (reference sequence). This CDR3 is built from 14 residues. For the CDR3, the DNA is TGTGCCACCAGCAGAGATCGGCAGGGCCCTGAAGCTTTCTTT. Its translation: CATSRDRQGPEAFF.

This sequence joins TRBV13 and TRBJ2-7; 8 bases map to TRBD1. V was pared by 0 bases and J by 3 bases, with 4 bases of the junction left unmatched. The CDR3 is made up of 15 amino acids. Germline-derived CDR1 and CDR2 are PRHDT and FYEKMQ (reference sequence). CDR3: CASSLGRTGLYEQYF. In nucleotides, the CDR3 is TGTGCCAGCAGCTTAGGTCGGACAGGGCTCTACGAGCAGTACTTC. Full variable domain (remainder filled in from reference TRBV13 and TRBJ2-7): AAGVIQSPRHLIKEKRETATLKCYPIPRHDTVYWYQQGPGQDPQFLISFYEKMQSDKGSIPDRFSAQQFSDYHSELNMSSLELGDSALYFCASSLGRTGLYEQYFGPGTRLTVT.

The rearrangement uses TRBV6-1 and TRBJ1-1; 8 bases match TRBD1. The CDR3 runs 14 residues. Looked up from germline, CDR1 is MNHNS and CDR2 is SASEGT. With 7 bases clipped from V and 4 bases from J, the junction kept 8 bases outside the gene matches. The CDR3 region has the DNA TGTGCCAGCACCAGGACAGGGCGGCGCACTGAAGCTTTCTTT. Encoded protein: CASTRTGRRTEAFF.

The V and J genes are TRBV7-9 and TRBJ1-1; TRBD1 matches at 8 bases. This CDR3 comprises 14 residues. CDR1 SEHNR and CDR2 FQNEAQ come from the germline V gene (reference sequence). The trim removed 4 bases at V and 4 bases at J, leaving 5 bases unmatched. The CDR3, as DNA: TGTGCCAGCAGCTCCGAAGACAGGGGCACTGAAGCTTTCTTT. The encoded protein is CASSSEDRGTEAFF. Using reference TRBV7-9 and TRBJ1-1 for the parts outside the CDR3, the full variable domain is DTGVSQNPRHKITKRGQNVTFRCDPISEHNRLYWYRQTLGQGPEFLTYFQNEAQLEKSRLLSDRFSAERPKGSFSTLEIQRTEQGDSAMYLCASSSEDRGTEAFFGQGTRLTVV.